What follows are 15 T cell receptor beta chains derived from one specimen sequenced in a study of tumor-infiltrating lymphocytes in localized non-small cell lung cancer. Only in-frame clones appear in the TCRdb table, and some are missing; sequencing was by immunoSEQ multiplex PCR. The table has under 8,500 clones, just under 75% seen once; the top ten hold about 8.3%. The sample was uninvolved lung tissue not adjacent to the tumor. Receptors originate from a human donor with non-small cell lung cancer.

J is TRBJ1-3 and V is TRBV19; no clear D. CDR1 LNHDA and CDR2 SQIVND come from the germline V gene (reference sequence). CDR3 length equals 14 residues. Trimming stripped 8 bases from V and 0 bases from J, with 11 bases between. The CDR3 here is CASRTVGSGNTIYF. The CDR3 coding sequence is TGTGCCAGTCGGACTGTCGGCTCTGGAAACACCATATATTTT.

J is TRBJ2-1 and V is TRBV25-1; 10 bases match TRBD1. Germline trimming cut 5 bases from V and 7 bases from J; bases unmatched to any gene: 5. In germline, CDR1 is MGHDK, CDR2 SYGVNS. There are 14 residues in the CDR3. The CDR3 DNA is TGTGCCAGCAGTCGACAGGGGGCGGGAAATGAGCAGTTCTTC. Its protein product is CASSRQGAGNEQFF.

This chain uses TRBV19 with TRBJ2-7; TRBD1 matches 8 bases. The germline gives CDR1 LNHDA, CDR2 SQIVND (reference sequence). V lost 3 bases and J lost 1; bases outside the gene matches: 11. The CDR3 loop spans 17 amino acids. The CDR3 region has the DNA TGTGCCAGTAGTATCGGCCCCTTGAGACAGGGGTCCTACGAGCAGTACTTC. It specifies CASSIGPLRQGSYEQYF. The full variable domain, rest sourced from reference TRBV19 and TRBJ2-7, is DGGITQSPKYLFRKEGQNVTLSCEQNLNHDAMYWYRQDPGQGLRLIYYSQIVNDFQKGDIAEGYSVSREKKESFPLTVTSAQKNPTAFYLCASSIGPLRQGSYEQYFGPGTRLTVT.

The chain combines TRBV7-2 with TRBJ2-7; D is uncertain. This CDR3 spans 13 amino acids. Germline CDR1 reads SGHTA; CDR2 reads FQGNSA. Trimming removed 5 bases from V and 5 bases from J, with 13 bases in between. CDR3 nucleotides: TGTGCCAGCAGCCCGTTTAGGGCTAACGAGCAGTACTTC. It codes for CASSPFRANEQYF.

The rearrangement joins TRBV5-1 to TRBJ2-2, with TRBD2 identical over 9 bases. Germline assignment: CDR1 SGHRS and CDR2 YFSETQ. Unmatched junction bases numbered 4, after V lost 0 bases and J lost 4 bases. CDR3 length: 16 amino acids. The CDR3 spells CASSLGGLAGTGELFF. CDR3 in DNA: TGCGCCAGCAGCTTGGGGGGACTAGCTGGCACCGGGGAGCTGTTTTTT.

The chain carries TRBV6-5 and TRBJ2-7, with D uncertain. Trimming shortened V by 4 bases and J by 3 bases, and 16 bases separated the two germline ends. Germline V gene lookup returns CDR1 MNHEY and CDR2 SVGAGI. The CDR3 has 15 amino acids. The CDR3 sequence is CASSSQAFSIYEQYF. CDR3 sequence (DNA): TGTGCCAGCAGTTCCCAAGCCTTTTCCATCTACGAGCAGTACTTC.

This sequence joins TRBV27 and TRBJ1-3; TRBD1 is a possible D gene (5 bases). The CDR3 runs to 15 residues. Deletions cut 5 bases from V and 0 bases from J, with 11 bases between. Germline CDR1 and CDR2: MNHEY and SMNVEV (reference sequence). The CDR3 is CASSLTGNSGNTIYF. In DNA form, the CDR3 reads TGTGCCAGCAGTCTCACAGGAAACTCTGGAAACACCATATATTTT.

Only one count was recorded for this clone. The chain uses TRBV6-1 and TRBJ2-7; weak D call: TRBD1 (5 bases). Germline lookup yields CDR1 MNHNS and CDR2 SASEGT. This CDR3 is 13 amino acids long. The V end lost 6 bases, the J end lost 0 bases, and 9 bases lay between the germline ends. The CDR3 DNA is TGTGCCAGCAGCGAGACAGACTCCTACGAGCAGTACTTC. This gives the protein CASSETDSYEQYF.

This CDR3 is CASSVSGATDTQYF. The CDR3 coding sequence is TGTGCCAGCAGCGTTAGCGGGGCCACAGATACGCAGTATTTT. V gene TRBV7-2 combines with J gene TRBJ2-3; 8 nucleotides line up with TRBD2. V was pared by 5 bases and J by 2 bases, with 3 bases of the junction left unmatched. Germline V lookup: CDR1 SGHTA, CDR2 FQGNSA. There are 14 residues in the CDR3.

The chain recombines TRBV11-2 with TRBJ1-1, with 7 nucleotides matching TRBD1. CDR1 SGHAT and CDR2 FQNNGV come from the germline V gene. This CDR3 contains 15 residues. After removal of 5 bases from V and 0 bases from J, the junction contained 6 bases not matched to a gene. The CDR3 bases are TGTGCCAGCAGCCCACAGGGACAGATGAACACTGAAGCTTTCTTT. Its protein product is CASSPQGQMNTEAFF.

This clone was counted a single time. The gene calls are TRBV11-2 and TRBJ2-1; 7 bases match TRBD1. The CDR3 sequence is 17 residues long. Germline lookup yields CDR1 SGHAT and CDR2 FQNNGV. V gave up 5 bases and J gave up 4 bases; unmatched junction bases: 14. The CDR3 nucleotides are TGTGCCAGCAGCACTTACGGTCCCGGGACAGCTTACAATGAGCAGTTCTTC. Its protein product is CASSTYGPGTAYNEQFF.

Here the CDR3 reads CASSAWMAGANVLTF. CDR3 nucleotide sequence: TGTGCCAGCAGCGCCTGGATGGCTGGGGCCAACGTCCTGACTTTC. The chain is built from TRBV9 and TRBJ2-6; D not certain. V was clipped by 3 bases and J by 2 bases, with 9 bases between them. The CDR3 extends over 15 amino acids. The germline CDR1 and CDR2 sequences are SGDLS and YYNGEE.

CDR3 loop: CASSGRLAGGRTGELFF. In nucleotides, the CDR3 is TGTGCCAGCAGCGGGAGACTAGCGGGAGGGCGGACCGGGGAGCTGTTTTTT. The chain has TRBV9 and TRBJ2-2; 14 bases are shared with TRBD2. Germline V lookup: CDR1 SGDLS, CDR2 YYNGEE. The CDR3 runs to 17 residues. V was clipped by 3 bases and J by 5 bases; unmatched bases: 6.

The chain uses TRBV9 and TRBJ2-2; 10 bases align to TRBD2. The CDR3 totals 16 residues. Per the germline V gene, CDR1 is SGDLS and CDR2 is YYNGEE. J was trimmed by 5 bases and V by 0 bases; bases with no gene match: 4. CDR3 in amino acids: CASSVVGSGRTGELFF. As DNA, the CDR3 is TGTGCCAGCAGCGTAGTGGGTAGCGGGAGGACCGGGGAGCTGTTTTTT.

This clone was found a few times. The genes are TRBV19 and TRBJ2-3, with D tentatively TRBD2 (5 bases). Germline-derived CDR1 and CDR2 are LNHDA and SQIVND (reference sequence). This CDR3 region has 14 residues. The V end was cut by 4 bases, the J end by 5 bases, with 13 bases between. CDR3 in DNA: TGTGCCAGTAGTACCGGGATCGACGTAGATACGCAGTATTTT. Its protein product is CASSTGIDVDTQYF.